Listed here are 5 T cell receptor beta chains from one sample, sequenced in a study of shared clonotypes between healthy human individuals. The repertoire was sequenced with immunoSEQ multiplex PCR; TCRdb's copy has only in-frame clones and lacks some. The repertoire holds roughly 770,000 clones, with around 96% as singletons. Naive CD8 cells lacked CD45RO, underwent positive selection for CCR7 and left out terminally differentiated effector memory CD45RA+ cells. Sequencing used naive CD8+ T cells sorted from blood. The source of these receptors is a man aged 25-45 years in good health.

The rearrangement uses TRBV6-5 and TRBJ2-7; TRBD1 aligns across 10 bases. The germline V gene encodes CDR1 MNHEY and CDR2 SVGAGI. The V and J ends lost 2 bases and 4 bases, in that order; junction bases with no gene match: 5. CDR3 length: 15 amino acids. The CDR3 spells CASSYDGTGVYEQYF. The CDR3 nucleotides are TGTGCCAGCAGTTACGACGGGACAGGGGTATACGAGCAGTACTTC.

This clone was detected once. The J gene is TRBJ2-7, the V gene TRBV29-1, with D possibly called TRBD1 or TRBD2 (6 bases each). Trimming shortened V by 3 bases and J by 5 bases, and 11 bases separated the two germline ends. CDR1 is SQVTM and CDR2 is ANQGSEA in the germline V gene. There are 12 residues in the CDR3. CDR3 sequence: CSVDSGEDEQYF. The DNA of the CDR3 is TGCAGCGTTGATTCAGGGGAGGACGAGCAGTACTTC.

This rearrangement joins TRBV27 to TRBJ2-1, with 8 positions matching TRBD2. The germline V gene encodes CDR1 MNHEY and CDR2 SMNVEV (reference sequence). The CDR3 has 15 residues. With 5 bases clipped from V and 7 bases from J, the junction kept 10 bases outside the gene matches. CDR3 nucleotides: TGTGCCAGCAGTCCGGGGACTAGGCGGTGGAATGAGCAGTTCTTC. It codes for CASSPGTRRWNEQFF.

The V call is TRBV7-9, the J call TRBJ2-1; TRBD1 matches 7 bases. CDR1 is SEHNR and CDR2 is FQNEAQ in the germline V gene (reference sequence). V trimming: 4 bases; J trimming: 6 bases; junction bases outside the gene matches: 3. The CDR3 consists of 13 residues. The CDR3 loop is CASSSQGRNEQFF. The CDR3 bases are TGTGCCAGCAGCTCACAGGGGCGCAATGAGCAGTTCTTC. Using reference TRBV7-9 and TRBJ2-1 for the parts outside the CDR3, the full variable domain is DTGVSQNPRHKITKRGQNVTFRCDPISEHNRLYWYRQTLGQGPEFLTYFQNEAQLEKSRLLSDRFSAERPKGSFSTLEIQRTEQGDSAMYLCASSSQGRNEQFFGPGTRLTVL.

The CDR3, as DNA: TGTGCCAGCAGCTTAGATGGAGGACTTAATGGCTACACCTTC. It yields the protein CASSLDGGLNGYTF. The chain has TRBV7-3 and TRBJ1-2; D is unclear. In germline, CDR1 is SGHTA, CDR2 FQGTGA. This CDR3 is 14 amino acids long. The V end lost 2 bases, the J end lost 6 bases, and 13 bases lay between the germline ends.